Sequencing of this T cell receptor beta chain was carried out in a study of identical twins. V shed 3 bases and J shed 2 bases, with 18 bases lying between them. Germline loops: CDR1 SGHDT, CDR2 YYEEEE. The CDR3 length is 18 residues. Of note for this clonotype: The antigen is undetermined.

From the 5' RACE reads, TCRdb called clonotypes with MiXCR, one entry per CDR3 protein. The table includes approximately 220,000 distinct CDR3 sequences, roughly 7.5% detected once. Study conclusions and caveats: Among out-of-frame alpha sequences shared by twins, low generation probability occurred in excess.

Another study also made use of these data, one on yellow fever vaccine responses in identical twins.

What was sequenced was memory (CD45RO+) T cells sorted from blood. This sequence originates from a woman younger than 35 in good health. The chain joins TRBV5-6 to TRBJ1-6, with D possibly matching TRBD1 (5 bases). CDR3 loop: CASSSPGRWGTYNSPLHF. The CDR3 nucleotides are TGTGCCAGCAGCTCCCCGGGACGCTGGGGAACCTATAATTCACCCCTCCACTTT.